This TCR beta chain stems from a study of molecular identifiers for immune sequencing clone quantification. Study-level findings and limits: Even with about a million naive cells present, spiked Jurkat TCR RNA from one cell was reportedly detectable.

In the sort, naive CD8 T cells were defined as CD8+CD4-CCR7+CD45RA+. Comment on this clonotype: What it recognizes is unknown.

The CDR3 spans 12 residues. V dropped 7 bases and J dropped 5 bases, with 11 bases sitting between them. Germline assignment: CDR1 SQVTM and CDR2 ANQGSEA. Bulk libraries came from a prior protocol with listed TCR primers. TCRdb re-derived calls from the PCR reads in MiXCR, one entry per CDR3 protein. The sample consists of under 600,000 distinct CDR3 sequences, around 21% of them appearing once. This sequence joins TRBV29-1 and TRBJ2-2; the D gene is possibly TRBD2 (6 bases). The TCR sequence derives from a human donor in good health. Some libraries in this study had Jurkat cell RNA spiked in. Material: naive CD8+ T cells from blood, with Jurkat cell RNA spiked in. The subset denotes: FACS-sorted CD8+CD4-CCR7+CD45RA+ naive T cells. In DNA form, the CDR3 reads TGCAGCGGTAAGGGAGGTACCGGGGAGCTGTTTTTT. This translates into CSGKGGTGELFF.